This T cell receptor (beta chain) was sequenced in a study of blood T cell repertoires in COVID-19. The CDR3 spans 15 residues. Looked up from germline, CDR1 is SGHNT and CDR2 is YENEEA. The V gene end was trimmed by 1 base and the J gene end by 3 bases; junction bases not matched to a gene: 6. Profiled with immunoSEQ multiplex PCR; TCRdb holds only in-frame clones, not every one. The table shows a few hundred thousand clones, with about 88% occurring only once. The TCR was taken from a woman between 50 and 59 years old with COVID-19, enrolled during active disease. The chain couples TRBV11-3 to TRBJ2-7; 7 nucleotides line up with TRBD1. The sequenced sample consisted of peripheral blood. The CDR3 region has the DNA TGTGCCAGCAGCTTAGGAGACAGGGCCCACTACGAGCAGTACTTC. It codes for CASSLGDRAHYEQYF.